This TCR beta chain appears in the sequencing data of a study of response to subunit inactivated influenza vaccine. Germline-derived CDR1 and CDR2 are DFQATT and SNEGSKA (reference sequence). The ends were cut back, 6 bases at V and 4 bases at J, with 16 bases in the middle. This CDR3 has 14 amino acids. TCRdb recomputed calls from the RT-PCR reads with MiXCR, one row per CDR3 protein. The table records 700,000 to 800,000 distinct CDR3 sequences, less than 20% of them present only once. The chain is built from TRBV20-1 and TRBJ1-5; D is possibly TRBD1 (6 bases). The sample consisted of PBMCs from blood, taken roughly 5 days after vaccination. This clonotype was sampled from a man aged 50 or older who received an inactivated influenza vaccine. Here the CDR3 reads CSASRGAGNQPQHF. In nucleotides, the CDR3 is TGCAGTGCCTCACGGGGGGCAGGAAATCAGCCCCAGCATTTT.